This TCR beta chain emerged from a study of blood T cells in healthy people across ages. With a J-beta primer mix and a sample-barcoded 5' primer, a second PCR ran roughly 6 to 12 cycles. TCRdb re-called the 5' RACE reads with MiXCR, one entry per CDR3 protein. The table records some 690,000 distinct CDR3 sequences, about 20% of them present only once. Germline-derived CDR1 and CDR2 are DFQATT and SNEGSKA (reference sequence). The CDR3 runs 16 residues. Trimming pared 5 bases from V and 5 bases from J, leaving 22 bases between. The TCR was taken from a man in his sixties or seventies in good health. V is TRBV20-1 and J is TRBJ2-1, with D tentatively TRBD1 (6 bases). Source material: blood. Here the CDR3 reads CSAQGLHSPTNNEQFF. In DNA, the CDR3 is TGCAGTGCTCAGGGGCTCCACTCCCCCACTAACAATGAGCAGTTCTTC.